A single sample gave rise to the 2 T cell receptor beta chains below, sequenced in a study of CD8 T cells in ankylosing spondylitis. Each CDR3 protein is one row after TCRdb ran MiXCR on the 5' RACE reads. The table has about 150,000 distinct CDR3 sequences, approximately 10% seen once. The sequencing input was blood, either unsorted or a sorted T cell fraction (not recorded which). These TCRs come from a female donor with ankylosing spondylitis or in good health (not recorded which).

This clonotype was recorded many times. The chain employs TRBV6-2 or TRBV6-3 and TRBJ1-5, with D perhaps TRBD1 (5 bases). The V gene's germline CDR1 is MNHEY and CDR2 SVGEGT. Trimming took off 10 bases at V and 5 bases at J, with 33 bases between the two ends. CDR3 length: 19 residues. The CDR3 nucleotides read TGTGCCACCCGCACATTACCTCTCGGGCTGGGGCTTGGGGATCAGCCCCAGCATTTT. This translates into CATRTLPLGLGLGDQPQHF.

This clonotype was observed a handful of times. The V gene is TRBV18, the J gene TRBJ2-2; D call uncertain. Trimming removed 1 base at V and 0 bases at J, with 6 bases between. There are 15 residues in the CDR3. Germline V gives CDR1 KGHSH, CDR2 LQKENI. CDR3 bases: TGTGCCAGCTCACCACTCCAGACGAACACCGGGGAGCTGTTTTTT. Amino acid sequence: CASSPLQTNTGELFF.